Described below is a single TCR beta chain sequence and its context. This specimen comes from a study of Ad26.COV2.S vaccination and SARS-CoV-2 variants. Clones were read by immunoSEQ multiplex PCR, and TCRdb kept only the in-frame ones, dropping some. The profile shows about 180,000 clones, around 88% of them singletons. The V end lost 7 bases, the J end lost 0 bases, and 18 bases lay between the germline ends. Looked up from germline, CDR1 is KGHDR and CDR2 is SFDVKD. The CDR3 is 17 amino acids. The sequenced sample was peripheral blood, obtained after recovery from COVID-19. This receptor was identified in a human donor who had recovered from COVID-19. The chain carries TRBV24-1 and TRBJ2-1; either TRBD1 or TRBD2 may supply D (5 bases each). CDR3 in DNA: TGTGCCACCAGGGGGGTTACGAATTCGGGCTCCTACAATGAGCAGTTCTTC. It encodes CATRGVTNSGSYNEQFF.